This T cell receptor beta chain was identified during a study of spatial heterogeneity in lung cancer. MiXCR, applied by TCRdb to the 5' RACE reads, yields one record per CDR3 protein. The sample includes 110,000 or so distinct CDR3 sequences, less than 14% of them seen just once. Described time point: blood at routine non-recurrence follow-up after resection. Sequencing was performed on whole RNA extracted from tumor and nontumor lung tissue, or from frozen PBMC, and the material was left unsorted. Germline V gene sequence: CDR1 SGHTA, CDR2 FQGNSA. Unmatched junction bases numbered 9, after V lost 7 bases and J lost 3 bases. The CDR3 totals 15 residues.

The sample in question was PBMCs, obtained at follow-up. The chain couples TRBV7-2 to TRBJ2-1; TRBD2 matches 7 bases. This clonotype was obtained from a female donor with early-stage non-small cell lung cancer. The CDR3, as DNA: TGTGCCAGCACCCGGACTAGTTTAGGCTACAATGAGCAGTTCTTC. It yields the protein CASTRTSLGYNEQFF.